This T cell receptor (beta chain) was captured by sequencing in a study of blood T cell repertoires in COVID-19 (dated by TCRdb to the early 2020s). For context, the study as a whole: Collaborator samples came from the United States, Italy and Spain and covered acute and convalescent phases of COVID-19. The material from the prospective study consisted of cDNA or gDNA derived from T cells, B-cell-depleted T cells, or PBMCs. The dataset comprised deeply sampled blood TCRbeta repertoires from subjects exposed to, actively infected with, or recovered from COVID-19. The repertoires were released in a freely available public database intended as a resource for research on the immune response to SARS-CoV-2. Samples were obtained from the ongoing ImmuneRACE study (first 160 participants) and from about 1,300 subjects provided by 6 global collaborators. A de-identified subject ID, COVID-19 status, age in years and sex were almost always included in the sample metadata. Where available, HLA class I and class II types were taken from metadata supplied by the sample provider and were not determined by assay-based typing. General conclusions and limits of the study: How much clinical and demographic metadata was included differed by source and by participant, and the metadata was provided uncurated.

TCRbeta CDR3 regions were amplified from genomic DNA using the immunoSEQ Assay, a bias-controlled multiplex PCR. As for the authors' bioinformatics: The number of nucleated cells in each sample was estimated from the amplification of reference gene primers within the assay. To quantify the absolute abundance of each unique TCRbeta CDR3 rearrangement, sequence reads were collapsed and filtered. Productive Simpson clonality was computed per sample as the square root of Simpson's diversity index over productive rearrangements. TCRdb's version of the immuneACCESS table is confined to in-frame rearrangements and falls short of the full clone set. An unresolved V gene accounts for under half of the shortfall where checked; the remainder is of unknown origin. V, J and clone size are those of that table, while D and trimming were read from the DNA. Counted in this sample were 60,000 to 75,000 clones; around 87% of them appeared once. 5.5% to 8.5% of the sample goes to the ten largest clones.

Each collaborating institution followed its own protocols to collect whole blood in K2EDTA tubes. Collaborator samples were shipped for TCRbeta analysis as frozen whole blood, isolated PBMCs, or DNA extracted from either sample type. The germline V gene encodes CDR1 LGHDT and CDR2 YNNKEL (reference sequence). From the cysteine through the phenylalanine, the CDR3 covers 21 amino acids. This entry keeps only the CDR3 DNA: 63 bases, framed from base 1. Germline trimming: 0 bases from V, 4 bases from J; junction bases outside gene matches: 19. A note on this clone: Its antigen remains undetermined. No much larger clone is present one base from it, and per-base qualities are unavailable.

Sequenced material: peripheral blood. The chain couples TRBV3-1 (or the pseudogene TRBV3-2) to TRBJ2-2; TRBD2 matches 8 bases in the middle. The source of this sequence is a man between 60 and 75 years old with acute or convalescent COVID-19. The encoded CDR3 is CASSQETRLAGDHWGTGELFF. In nucleotide form, the sequence is TGTGCCAGCAGCCAAGAAACCCGGCTAGCGGGCGACCACTGGGGCACCGGGGAGCTGTTTTTT.